The 9 T cell receptor beta chains below were found in one sample sequenced in a study of high-grade serous ovarian cancer treatment subgroups. The protocol was immunoSEQ multiplex PCR, while the TCRdb copy is restricted to in-frame clones and leaves out a portion. Among about 10,000 clones, roughly 70% were seen once, and the ten largest hold over 4%. Tumor tissue was taken before any definitive surgery or chemotherapy was given. Sequenced: tumor tissue. The receptors derive from a human donor with high-grade serous ovarian cancer.

This chain uses TRBV6-6 with TRBJ1-3; tentative D call: TRBD1 (5 bases). CDR1 MNHNY and CDR2 SVGAGI come from the germline V gene (reference sequence). Trimming cost V 6 bases and J 2 bases, with 17 bases left between them. The CDR3 sequence is 16 residues long. Here the CDR3 DNA reads TGTGCCAGCAGATTACCGGGACGGATAACTGGAAACACCATATATTTT. Protein product: CASRLPGRITGNTIYF.

The J gene is TRBJ2-1, the V gene TRBV9; the match to TRBD2 covers 11 bases. This CDR3 spans 15 amino acids. Per the germline V gene, CDR1 is SGDLS and CDR2 is YYNGEE. V lost 2 bases and J lost 8; bases outside the gene matches: 6. CDR3 bases: TGTGCCAGCAGCGTTAGCGGGAGGGGGCCGGATGAGCAGTTCTTC. It translates to CASSVSGRGPDEQFF.

V is TRBV18 and J is TRBJ1-1; D is unresolved. The CDR3 is made up of 17 amino acids. Trimming took off 3 bases at V and 0 bases at J, with 17 bases between the two ends. Germline values: CDR1 KGHSH, CDR2 LQKENI. The CDR3 coding sequence is TGTGCCAGCTCACCTCAAAGGGCCTGGATCATGAACACTGAAGCTTTCTTT. Translating gives CASSPQRAWIMNTEAFF. The variable domain in full, completed from reference TRBV18 and TRBJ1-1, reads NAGVMQNPRHLVRRRGQEARLRCSPMKGHSHVYWYRQLPEEGLKFMVYLQKENIIDESGMPKERFSAEFPKEGPSILRIQQVVRGDSAAYFCASSPQRAWIMNTEAFFGQGTRLTVV.

This clone was picked up one time. The chain carries TRBV30 and TRBJ2-5; 9 bases are shared with TRBD1. Germline lookup yields CDR1 GTSNPN and CDR2 SVGIG (reference sequence). Germline trimming cut 1 base from V and 5 bases from J; bases unmatched to any gene: 17. The CDR3 contains 18 residues. The DNA for the CDR3 is TGTGCCTGGAGTGGGGCCGGGACAGGGCGACCCCCGTACGAGACCCAGTACTTC. Translating it yields CAWSGAGTGRPPYETQYF.

In this sample, this clone turned up a few times. This chain connects TRBV2 to TRBJ1-5; the match to TRBD1 covers 9 bases. Germline lookup yields CDR1 SNHLY and CDR2 FYNNEI. The trim removed 5 bases at V and 6 bases at J, leaving 11 bases unmatched. CDR3 length equals 16 residues. The DNA of the CDR3 is TGTGCCAGCAGTCCCCGTCCGGGACAGGGTGGTCAGCCCCAGCATTTT. As protein: CASSPRPGQGGQPQHF.

V gene TRBV7-9 combines with J gene TRBJ1-4; D is perhaps TRBD1 (5 bases). V shed 4 bases and J shed 5 bases, with 20 bases lying between them. The CDR3 contains 17 residues. Germline V lookup: CDR1 SEHNR, CDR2 FQNEAQ (reference sequence). The CDR3 is CASSSRKAGPQNEKLFF. In nucleotides, the CDR3 is TGTGCCAGCAGCTCAAGGAAAGCGGGGCCCCAAAATGAAAAACTGTTTTTT.

DNA of the CDR3: TGTGCCAGCAGTTATTTAGCGGGAGATCCCACCGGGGAGCTGTTTTTT. Its protein product is CASSYLAGDPTGELFF. The chain combines TRBV6-5 with TRBJ2-2; 9 positions agree with TRBD2. This CDR3 has 16 amino acids. The germline V gene has CDR1 MNHEY and CDR2 SVGAGI. V trimming: 3 bases; J trimming: 4 bases; junction bases outside the gene matches: 6.

The chain uses TRBV7-9 and TRBJ1-2; TRBD1 matches at 7 bases. Germline CDR1 and CDR2: SEHNR and FQNEAQ (reference sequence). The junction had 11 bases not matched to a gene; V was cut back by 6 bases and J by 1 base. The CDR3 extends over 16 amino acids. CDR3 sequence reads: CASSSYHRGGNYGYTF. CDR3 nucleotides: TGTGCCAGCAGTTCCTATCACAGGGGAGGTAACTATGGCTACACCTTC.

This clone came up once. The CDR3 coding sequence is TGCGCCAGCTCAGATAGAATGGGACACCCGAACACTGAAGCTTTCTTT. It yields the protein CASSDRMGHPNTEAFF. The rearrangement links TRBV10-1 to TRBJ1-1; possibly TRBD1 for D (6 bases). Trimming shortened V by 8 bases and J by 1 base, and 20 bases separated the two germline ends. CDR1 and CDR2 (germline): WNHNN, SYGVQD (reference sequence). The CDR3 totals 16 residues.